A single sample is the source of the 21 T cell receptor beta chains below, sequenced in a study of human T cells and chemical hapten exposure (TCRdb year 2021). Sample time point, as interpreted from the label and publication: pre-sensitization, week 0. The treatment or condition label, as the study defines it: therapeutic diphenylcyclopropenone sensitization with weekly scalp DPC. Total RNA was isolated from unfractionated whole blood collected in Tempus Blood RNA tubes. Receptors were amplified or captured by RACE. Sequencing was performed on a NextSeq 500. In-frame beta chains were kept once TCRdb had trimmed the public reads at Q25 with fastp and called clones with MiXCR. One record per CDR3 amino acid sequence lists the most common genes and DNA. The sample data list some 57,000 distinct CDR3 sequences, and 9.6% of these were observed just once. The ten largest clones add up to 8.5% to 10% of the sample.

The specimen comprised whole blood, sampled in connection with sensitization to the hapten diphenylcyclopropenone (DPC). The receptor source for this set is a woman in her 30s with alopecia areata. Some clones in this sample may be carry-over from other donors' samples.

This clonotype appeared many times. This chain uses TRBV24-1 with TRBJ2-7, with TRBD2 matching over 11 bases. V dropped 9 bases and J dropped 3; count of bases not matched to a gene: 6. The germline gives CDR1 KGHDR, CDR2 SFDVKD. This CDR3 has 14 residues. The CDR3 DNA sequence: TGTGCCACCGCGGATGGGACTAGCGGCTACGAGCAGTACTTC. This encodes CATADGTSGYEQYF.

The chain employs TRBV12-3 or TRBV12-4 and TRBJ2-2; TRBD2 might be the D (5 bases). Deletions cut 6 bases from V and 6 bases from J, with 14 bases between. CDR3 length equals 14 residues. Written as DNA, the CDR3 is TGTGCCAGCAGCCGGACTCAACCAGCCGGGGAGCTGTTTTTT. This encodes CASSRTQPAGELFF.

The chain links TRBV28 to TRBJ1-3; TRBD1 is a possible D gene (5 bases). Germline-derived CDR1 and CDR2 are MDHEN and SYDVKM. The CDR3 runs 16 residues. V shed 7 bases and J shed 4 bases, with 20 bases lying between them. CDR3: CASIGVREDVGNTIYF. The CDR3 DNA is TGTGCCAGCATTGGGGTCAGGGAGGATGTCGGAAACACCATATATTTT.

V and J are TRBV3-1 and TRBJ1-1, with D possibly being TRBD1 (6 bases). CDR1 LGHDT and CDR2 YNNKEL come from the germline V gene (reference sequence). V lost 1 base to trimming and J lost 4 bases, with 10 bases between them. The length of the CDR3 is 14 residues. The CDR3 reads CASSQVTGFTEAFF. In DNA, the CDR3 is TGTGCCAGCAGCCAAGTAACAGGGTTCACTGAAGCTTTCTTT.

The J gene is TRBJ2-3, the V gene TRBV7-2; TRBD2 agrees at 9 bases. Unmatched junction bases numbered 7, after V lost 7 bases and J lost 5 bases. Germline CDR1 reads SGHTA; CDR2 reads FQGNSA. The CDR3 runs to 14 residues. As DNA, the CDR3 is TGTGCCAGCAAAATAGCGGGGGTTCGAGATACGCAGTATTTT. Translation gives CASKIAGVRDTQYF. The full variable domain, rest sourced from reference TRBV7-2 and TRBJ2-3, is GAGVSQSPSNKVTEKGKDVELRCDPISGHTALYWYRQSLGQGLEFLIYFQGNSAPDKSGLPSDRFSAERTGGSVSTLTIQRTQQEDSAVYLCASKIAGVRDTQYFGPGTRLTVL.

This clonotype has ten or more counts. The genes are TRBV6-2 or TRBV6-3 and TRBJ1-1; no definite D call. This CDR3 spans 12 amino acids. Germline assignment: CDR1 MNHEY and CDR2 SVGEGT. V was clipped by 9 bases and J by 1 base, with 9 bases between them. CDR3 DNA: TGTGCCAGTCTTGAGGAGAACACTGAAGCTTTCTTT. This codes for CASLEENTEAFF.

This clonotype was seen only a few times. V usage is TRBV24-1 and J usage is TRBJ2-3; 10 bases agree with TRBD1. Looked up from germline, CDR1 is KGHDR and CDR2 is SFDVKD. The CDR3 covers 17 residues. J lost 3 bases, V lost 7 bases, and 12 bases had no gene match. The CDR3 spells CATSSAQGQGVTDTQYF. CDR3 nucleotide sequence: TGTGCCACCAGCTCGGCCCAAGGACAGGGGGTGACAGATACGCAGTATTTT.

The sample holds many counts of this clonotype. The V gene is TRBV6-6, the J gene TRBJ1-2; 8 bases are a match to TRBD1. Germline V lookup: CDR1 MNHNY, CDR2 SVGAGI (reference sequence). Trimming cost V 5 bases and J 1 base; bases outside gene matches: 3. The CDR3 consists of 14 residues. DNA for the CDR3: TGTGCCAGCAGTGATACAGGGGGTAACTATGGCTACACCTTC. It yields the protein CASSDTGGNYGYTF.

This rearrangement joins TRBV7-9 to TRBJ1-2; TRBD1 aligns across 8 bases. V shed 4 bases, J shed 3 bases, and the junction held 10 bases outside the gene matches. Germline CDR1 and CDR2: SEHNR and FQNEAQ (reference sequence). The CDR3 length is 16 residues. The CDR3 DNA sequence: TGTGCCAGCAGCTCCAACCGGGACAGGTGGTACTATGGCTACACCTTC. This sequence encodes CASSSNRDRWYYGYTF.

This clonotype was detected only a few times. V and J are TRBV6-2 or TRBV6-3 and TRBJ1-1; 7 bases match TRBD1. Germline trimming cut 6 bases from V and 6 bases from J; bases unmatched to any gene: 7. This CDR3 spans 13 amino acids. Germline CDR1 and CDR2: MNHEY and SVGEGT. The DNA for the CDR3 is TGTGCCAGCAGGGAACAGGGGTGGCCTGAAGCTTTCTTT. Translation gives CASREQGWPEAFF.

The rearrangement links TRBV4-3 to TRBJ2-3, with 16 nucleotides matching TRBD2. Germline V gene sequence: CDR1 LGHNA, CDR2 YSLEER. This CDR3 is 21 amino acids long. After removal of 1 base from V and 3 bases from J, the junction contained 13 bases not matched to a gene. CDR3 sequence reads: CASSQGRGLAGGPESTDTQYF. DNA for the CDR3: TGCGCCAGCAGCCAAGGTCGGGGACTAGCGGGGGGGCCAGAAAGTACAGATACGCAGTATTTT.

The chain employs TRBV6-2 or TRBV6-3 and TRBJ2-7; 8 bases map to TRBD2. The CDR3 spans 14 residues. V dropped 4 bases and J dropped 4; count of bases not matched to a gene: 6. The germline gives CDR1 MNHEY, CDR2 SVGEGT. CDR3 residues: CASSLLAESYEQYF. For the CDR3, the DNA is TGTGCCAGCAGTTTACTAGCGGAGAGTTACGAGCAGTACTTC.

The V call is TRBV5-1, the J call TRBJ2-1; TRBD2 might be the D (6 bases). The CDR3 sequence is 12 residues long. The germline CDR1 and CDR2 sequences are SGHRS and YFSETQ. V was cut by 5 bases and J by 14 bases, with 17 bases left in between. The CDR3: CASRTRGGGEFF. The DNA for the CDR3 is TGCGCCAGCAGAACGCGTGGGGGAGGAGAGTTCTTC.

This clonotype appeared many times. The rearrangement links TRBV7-2 to TRBJ1-5; 8 nucleotides align to TRBD1. There are 16 residues in the CDR3. Per the germline V gene, CDR1 is SGHTA and CDR2 is FQGNSA. With 2 bases clipped from V and 4 bases from J, the junction kept 7 bases outside the gene matches. The CDR3 DNA sequence: TGTGCCAGCAGCTTATTGTCAGGGACAGGAAATCAGCCCCAGCATTTT. Protein product: CASSLLSGTGNQPQHF.

This clonotype was counted ten times or more. The V and J genes are TRBV6-2 or TRBV6-3 and TRBJ2-5; D perhaps matches TRBD1 (6 bases). This CDR3 comprises 15 residues. V lost 2 bases and J 4 bases, leaving 14 bases between the germline ends. CDR1 and CDR2 from the germline V gene are MNHEY and SVGEGT. This CDR3 is CASSYEQGGGETQYF. In DNA, the CDR3 is TGTGCCAGCAGTTACGAACAGGGCGGTGGAGAGACCCAGTACTTC.

V is TRBV20-1 and J is TRBJ1-1, with D maybe TRBD1 (5 bases). V shed 0 bases and J shed 3 bases, with 8 bases lying between them. Germline lookup yields CDR1 DFQATT and CDR2 SNEGSKA (reference sequence). The CDR3 has 13 residues. This CDR3 reads CSARDDSHTEAFF. The CDR3 DNA reads TGCAGTGCTAGAGATGACAGCCACACTGAAGCTTTCTTT.

This clonotype came up a few times. This chain uses TRBV7-2 with TRBJ2-7, with D hard to call. The germline CDR1 and CDR2 sequences are SGHTA and FQGNSA. The CDR3 is 13 amino acids. Trimming left V 0 bases short and J 7 bases short, with 10 bases between. The CDR3 reads CASSLARSGEQYF. In DNA form, the CDR3 reads TGTGCCAGCAGCTTAGCCCGCAGTGGGGAGCAGTACTTC.

This clonotype was counted only a few times. The V call is TRBV6-2 or TRBV6-3, the J call TRBJ2-5; D not resolved. Looked up from germline, CDR1 is MNHEY and CDR2 is SVGEGT. The V and J ends lost 2 bases and 7 bases respectively, with 11 bases between them. The CDR3 covers 13 residues. The CDR3 here is CASSYGSIGTQYF. The CDR3 DNA reads TGTGCCAGCAGTTACGGATCTATTGGGACCCAGTACTTC.

This chain links TRBV7-2 with TRBJ2-5, with D hard to call. Per germline, CDR1 SGHTA and CDR2 FQGNSA. Between the trimmed V and J ends, which lost 4 bases and 0 bases, there was a span of 9 bases. CDR3 size: 14 residues. DNA for the CDR3: TGTGCCAGCAGCTCGGACGGCCACCAAGAGACCCAGTACTTC. It encodes CASSSDGHQETQYF.

The sample holds a few counts of this clonotype. The chain uses TRBV15 and TRBJ1-3; the D is unclear. V was shortened by 0 bases and J by 6 bases, with 9 bases between the two germline ends. The CDR3 runs 14 residues. Germline-derived CDR1 and CDR2 are LNHNV and YYDKDF (reference sequence). In DNA, the CDR3 is TGTGCCACCAGCAGAGACGATCAGAAAAACACCATATATTTT. Translating gives CATSRDDQKNTIYF.

V gene TRBV10-3 combines with J gene TRBJ1-2, with D unresolved. V lost 10 bases to trimming and J lost 7 bases, with 10 bases between them. The germline V gene has CDR1 ENHRY and CDR2 SYGVKD. This CDR3 comprises 10 residues. The CDR3 reads CATGIGGYTF. CDR3 DNA sequence: TGTGCCACCGGGATAGGTGGCTACACCTTC.